A selection of T cell receptor beta chains follows, all from one sample in a study of tumor-infiltrating lymphocytes in primary liver carcinoma. TCRdb re-derived calls from the multiplex PCR reads in MiXCR, one entry per CDR3 protein. The table lists roughly 100,000 distinct CDR3 sequences, around 83% of them singletons, with under 25% in the top ten. The sample consisted of liver tumor tissue from sampling region 3. The receptors here all came from a man aged 40-49 years with primary liver carcinoma and hepatitis B virus infection. Each CDR3 is given with its conserved first and last residue. Each record gives: CDR3 protein, V gene, D gene. A D gene is named only where the DNA matches it firmly.

cdr3_aa: CASGAGQPFF
v_call: TRBV4-1
d_call: .

cdr3_aa: CASSFGTSGSPLETEYF
v_call: TRBV11-3
d_call: TRBD2

cdr3_aa: CAGSTLLSGSSSYNEQFF
v_call: TRBV5-6
d_call: .

cdr3_aa: CASSSTGMSNQPQHF
v_call: TRBV7-3
d_call: .

cdr3_aa: CTWSTSGQYNSPLHF
v_call: TRBV30
d_call: TRBD1

cdr3_aa: CGSSLGGEGGGDQYF
v_call: TRBV13
d_call: .

cdr3_aa: CASSPPLGEQYF
v_call: TRBV5-4
d_call: .

cdr3_aa: CASSLRWTGEYEQQF
v_call: TRBV11-2
d_call: TRBD1

cdr3_aa: CASSHRQGRNSPLHF
v_call: TRBV14
d_call: TRBD1

cdr3_aa: CGSSQETRGMYNKQFF
v_call: TRBV4-3
d_call: TRBD1

cdr3_aa: CASSLTLAGVGNEQFF
v_call: TRBV5-1
d_call: .

cdr3_aa: CACSRRTGRTDTQYF
v_call: TRBV4-2
d_call: .

cdr3_aa: CASRQPGQGVGGANVLTF
v_call: TRBV4-2
d_call: TRBD1

cdr3_aa: CASSLLNNEQFF
v_call: TRBV12-3/TRBV12-4
d_call: .

cdr3_aa: CASSPGSGPGDEQFF
v_call: TRBV4-2
d_call: .

cdr3_aa: CASSSQINTDAFF
v_call: TRBV6-5
d_call: .